This note documents a single T cell receptor beta chain sequence. What it recognizes is unknown. Only in-frame clones appear in the TCRdb table, and some are missing; sequencing was by immunoSEQ multiplex PCR. The sample lists around 30,000 clones; roughly 89% were seen once. The entry originates in a study of OX40 agonist ivuxolimab in advanced cancers. Across the whole study: Patients' therapy was ivuxolimab, an antibody that acts as an agonist of OX40 (CD134). Patients assigned to dose escalation were diagnosed with hepatocellular carcinoma, melanoma, renal cell or head and neck cancer. Findings of the study overall: Expanded clones belonging to CD8+ T cells outnumbered, on average, those of CD4+. At 0.1 to 3.0 mg/kg, CD4+ and CD8+ blood T cells expanded clonally by week 6.

This TCR was recovered from an adult with an advanced solid tumor such as melanoma, head and neck, liver or kidney cancer. The sequencing used CD4+ or CD8+ T cells sorted from blood, collected in a trial of the OX40 agonist ivuxolimab.

The CDR3: CAISKPGAREKLFF. The CDR3 coding sequence is TGTGCCATCAGTAAACCGGGTGCTAGGGAAAAACTGTTTTTT. The V gene is TRBV10-3, the J gene TRBJ1-4; the D is unclear. The CDR3 covers 14 residues. The germline V and J ends were trimmed by 5 bases and 8 bases, with 15 bases remaining between them. Germline values: CDR1 ENHRY, CDR2 SYGVKD.